This note documents a single T cell receptor beta chain sequence. Its matching antigen is unknown. V gave up 3 bases and J gave up 9 bases; unmatched junction bases: 14. The V gene's germline CDR1 is SEHNR and CDR2 FQNEAQ (reference sequence). The length of the CDR3 is 16 residues. PCR used 60 Vbeta primers and 13 Jbeta primers. Clones were sequenced by immunoSEQ multiplex PCR, and TCRdb holds only the in-frame ones, with some missing. Here the sample spans some 44,000 clones, approximately 90% being singletons. In nominal health when sampled, donors likely had unrecorded immune exposures nonetheless. The data derive from a study of cytomegalovirus exposure and HLA in healthy donors. On the study more broadly: Around 78 million unique TCRs, all from HLA-typed donors, were included in an early release of the data. General observations from the study: The only immune exposure information that was available was CMV serostatus.

The sequencing input was PBMCs. The V call is TRBV7-9, the J call TRBJ2-4, with TRBD1 identical over 7 bases. The sequence derives from a woman in her 40s in good health and CMV-seropositive. The CDR3 sequence is CASSLERDRSSSIQYF. The CDR3 DNA reads TGTGCCAGCAGCTTGGAGAGGGACAGATCTAGCAGCATTCAGTACTTC.